Sequencing of this TCR beta chain was carried out in a study of cytomegalovirus exposure and HLA in healthy donors. Study context: It was reported in a later analysis that the same platform had been used for the 120 validation repertoires as for the approximately 700 first-cohort repertoires. General study findings and limits: High sensitivity and specificity were reportedly achieved when the classifier diagnosed cytomegalovirus status.

The CDR3 totals 16 residues. CDR1 and CDR2 (germline): GTSNPN, SVGIG (reference sequence). Trimming stripped 7 bases from V and 0 bases from J, with 16 bases between. Generated by immunoSEQ multiplex PCR, the TCRdb table keeps only in-frame clones and is missing some. The sample yields fewer than 130,000 clones, more than 70% seen once. This clone has just a few counts. Antigen unknown. V and J are TRBV30 and TRBJ2-6; no reliable D call. This sequence originates from a woman aged 18-29 years in good health and CMV-seronegative. The sequencing sample was made of PBMCs. CDR3 amino acids: CASSVNPISGANVLTF. In DNA, the CDR3 is TGTGCCTCTTCAGTAAACCCCATCTCTGGGGCCAACGTCCTGACTTTC. Supplemented by reference TRBV30 and TRBJ2-6, the full variable domain reads SQTIHQWPATLVQPVGSPLSLECTVEGTSNPNLYWYRQAAGRGLQLLFYSVGIGQISSEVPQNLSASRPQDRQFILSSKKLLLSDSGFYLCASSVNPISGANVLTFGAGSRLTVL.